These 16 T cell receptor beta chains were all obtained from the same sample, sequenced in a study of CD8+ T cells in alopecia areata. Treatment described: oral pan-JAK inhibitor, 5-10 mg twice daily. cDNA reverse transcribed from extracted RNA served as the sequencing template. Using immunoSEQ multiplex PCR, the repertoire was profiled, and TCRdb retains in-frame clones only, with some absent. This sample carries some 200,000 clones, roughly 60% of them seen once, and the ten largest clones take 5.5%. Sequences were derived from CD4+ T cells sorted from blood, sampled at week 24, from a patient treated with tofacitinib. These TCRs come from a human donor with alopecia areata.

V is TRBV7-3 and J is TRBJ1-2; the D gene is possibly TRBD1 (5 bases). The CDR3 has 13 amino acids. From germline, CDR1 is SGHTA and CDR2 FQGTGA. V lost 2 bases to trimming and J lost 3 bases, with 7 bases between them. In nucleotides, the CDR3 is TGTGCCAGCAGCTTAGAGGGGCACTATGGCTACACCTTC. Protein sequence: CASSLEGHYGYTF.

With regard to this clone: This specimen includes other DNA sequences encoding the same CDR3. The chain combines TRBV27 with TRBJ2-3; no reliable D call. The germline V gene encodes CDR1 MNHEY and CDR2 SMNVEV (reference sequence). V shed 0 bases and J shed 4 bases, with 2 bases lying between them. The CDR3 is 12 residues long. The CDR3 nucleotides are TGTGCCAGCAGTTTATCGCCAGATACGCAGTATTTT. Amino acid sequence: CASSLSPDTQYF.

The chain links TRBV7-8 to TRBJ1-6, with 8 bases identical to TRBD1. Germline CDR1 and CDR2: SGHVS and FQNEAQ. This CDR3 comprises 14 residues. With V trimmed by 1 base and J by 14 bases, 7 bases remained unmatched. The CDR3 is CASSLGTGLRTLHF. The CDR3, as DNA: TGTGCCAGCAGCTTAGGGACAGGGCTGAGAACCCTCCACTTT.

This clone was seen more than once but under ten times. This chain uses TRBV5-4 with TRBJ2-5; D may be TRBD1 (5 bases). CDR1 SGHNT and CDR2 YYREEE come from the germline V gene (reference sequence). The CDR3 runs to 13 residues. V lost 0 bases, J lost 5 bases, and 8 bases lay in between. The CDR3 DNA reads TGTGCCAGCAGCTTGGACAGGTTGGAGACCCAGTACTTC. Translating it yields CASSLDRLETQYF.

The gene calls are TRBV2 and TRBJ2-3, with 10 bases fitting TRBD2. V was clipped by 4 bases and J by 0 bases; unmatched bases: 7. The CDR3 is 17 residues long. Germline values: CDR1 SNHLY, CDR2 FYNNEI. The CDR3 is CASSAGTSEPSTDTQYF. Here the CDR3 DNA reads TGTGCCAGCAGTGCCGGGACTAGCGAACCTAGCACAGATACGCAGTATTTT.

With respect to this clone: At the DNA level, this CDR3 is encoded by other sequences in the same sample as well. The genes are TRBV15 and TRBJ1-5; 10 bases agree with TRBD1. With V trimmed by 3 bases and J by 3 bases, 2 bases remained unmatched. Germline assignment: CDR1 LNHNV and CDR2 YYDKDF (reference sequence). The CDR3 length is 15 residues. In nucleotides, the CDR3 is TGTGCCACCAGCAGGGGGACAGGGGACAATCAGCCCCAGCATTTT. Encoded protein: CATSRGTGDNQPQHF.

This clone turned up a few times. The chain recombines TRBV6-1 with TRBJ2-2; TRBD1 matches at 9 bases. V gave up 4 bases and J gave up 7 bases; unmatched junction bases: 13. The CDR3 consists of 17 residues. CDR1 MNHNS and CDR2 SASEGT come from the germline V gene. CDR3 nucleotide sequence: TGTGCCAGCAGTGCCATCACAGGGGGCTTTTCTGTCGGGGAGCTGTTTTTT. Protein sequence: CASSAITGGFSVGELFF.

This chain uses TRBV7-2 with TRBJ1-6; D unclear. Germline values: CDR1 SGHTA, CDR2 FQGNSA. The CDR3 runs 13 residues. V gave up 1 base and J gave up 9 bases, with 7 bases separating them. CDR3 in amino acids: CASSLGPGSPLHF. The CDR3 nucleotides read TGTGCCAGCAGCTTAGGGCCGGGTTCACCCCTCCACTTT.

This clone was counted once. V and J are TRBV9 and TRBJ2-2; D remains ambiguous. This CDR3 is 13 amino acids long. Trimming removed 5 bases from V and 0 bases from J, with 5 bases in between. The germline CDR1 and CDR2 sequences are SGDLS and YYNGEE. CDR3 loop: CASRGTNTGELFF. The CDR3 DNA is TGTGCCAGCAGGGGGACGAACACCGGGGAGCTGTTTTTT.

In regard to this clone: The sample has other DNA sequences that encode this CDR3 too. The chain couples TRBV20-1 to TRBJ2-5; D gene uncertain. Germline CDR1 DFQATT, CDR2 SNEGSKA (reference sequence). V dropped 0 bases and J dropped 4 bases, with 3 bases sitting between them. This CDR3 has 11 amino acids. The CDR3 loop reads CSAREGETQYF. CDR3 nucleotides: TGCAGTGCTAGAGAGGGAGAGACCCAGTACTTC.

This clone was seen once. V and J are TRBV25-1 and TRBJ1-6; D possibly corresponds to TRBD1 (5 bases). Trimming stripped 0 bases from V and 10 bases from J, with 10 bases between. This CDR3 spans 14 amino acids. Germline V gene lookup returns CDR1 MGHDK and CDR2 SYGVNS. The CDR3 is CASSEYLRDSPLHF. CDR3 coding DNA: TGTGCCAGCAGTGAATATTTGAGGGACTCACCCCTCCACTTT.

Only a few counts were recorded for this clone. The chain links TRBV29-1 to TRBJ2-3; weak D call: TRBD2 (5 bases). This CDR3 is 12 amino acids long. V lost 5 bases and J 5 bases, leaving 11 bases between the germline ends. Germline CDR1 is SQVTM and CDR2 is ANQGSEA. The CDR3 DNA is TGCAGCGTTAATTACGGAGGAGATACGCAGTATTTT. This translates into CSVNYGGDTQYF.

V is TRBV11-2 and J is TRBJ2-3; TRBD2 agrees at 8 bases. Trimming took 7 bases from V and 5 from J; bases not matched to a gene: 8. Germline V gene data show CDR1 as SGHAT and CDR2 as FQNNGV. CDR3 length equals 14 residues. The CDR3 loop reads CASTPGLDIDTQYF. The CDR3 DNA is TGTGCCAGCACCCCGGGACTAGATATAGATACGCAGTATTTT.

The CDR3 loop reads CAAGTGSYEQYF. The DNA of the CDR3 is TGTGCCGCTGGGACGGGATCCTACGAGCAGTACTTC. V and J are TRBV28 and TRBJ2-7, with D perhaps TRBD1 or TRBD2 (5 bases each). The V gene lost 11 bases and the J gene lost 1 base, with 12 bases spanning the gap. The V gene's germline CDR1 is MDHEN and CDR2 SYDVKM. CDR3 length: 12 residues.

The rearrangement joins TRBV10-3 to TRBJ2-7; 10 bases are a match to TRBD2. This CDR3 is built from 16 residues. Per germline, CDR1 ENHRY and CDR2 SYGVKD. The V segment lost 2 bases and the J segment 2 bases; nucleotides outside the gene matches: 6. This CDR3 is CAISETSGAATYEQYF. The CDR3 DNA is TGTGCCATCAGTGAGACTAGCGGGGCGGCAACCTACGAGCAGTACTTC.

The chain links TRBV15 to TRBJ1-2; D is unresolved. Trimming removed 0 bases at V and 2 bases at J, with 16 bases between. This CDR3 is 17 amino acids long. Germline V gene data show CDR1 as LNHNV and CDR2 as YYDKDF (reference sequence). Here the CDR3 reads CATSRDDRPVENYGYTF. The CDR3, as DNA: TGTGCCACCAGCAGAGATGATCGGCCCGTCGAGAACTATGGCTACACCTTC.